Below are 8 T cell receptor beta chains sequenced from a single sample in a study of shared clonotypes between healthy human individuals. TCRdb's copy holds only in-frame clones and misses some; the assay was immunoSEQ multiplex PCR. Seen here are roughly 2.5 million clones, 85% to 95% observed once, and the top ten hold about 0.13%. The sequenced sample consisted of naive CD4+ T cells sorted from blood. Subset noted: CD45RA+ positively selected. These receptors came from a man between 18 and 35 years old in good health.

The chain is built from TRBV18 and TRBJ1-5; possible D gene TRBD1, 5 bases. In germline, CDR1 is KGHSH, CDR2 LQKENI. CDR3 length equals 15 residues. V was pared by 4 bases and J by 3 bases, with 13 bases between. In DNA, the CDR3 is TGTGCCAGCTCACTGACCGACAGTCCCAATCAGCCCCAGCATTTT. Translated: CASSLTDSPNQPQHF. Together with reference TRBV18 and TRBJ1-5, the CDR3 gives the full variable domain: NAGVMQNPRHLVRRRGQEARLRCSPMKGHSHVYWYRQLPEEGLKFMVYLQKENIIDESGMPKERFSAEFPKEGPSILRIQQVVRGDSAAYFCASSLTDSPNQPQHFGDGTRLSIL.

CDR3 DNA sequence: TGCGCCAGCAGCCAAGATTGGTCCAATGAAAAACTGTTTTTT. This codes for CASSQDWSNEKLFF. The chain joins TRBV4-3 to TRBJ1-4; D unclear. This CDR3 is 14 amino acids long. The germline V and J ends were trimmed by 0 bases and 5 bases, with 7 bases remaining between them. CDR1 and CDR2 from the germline V gene are LGHNA and YSLEER.

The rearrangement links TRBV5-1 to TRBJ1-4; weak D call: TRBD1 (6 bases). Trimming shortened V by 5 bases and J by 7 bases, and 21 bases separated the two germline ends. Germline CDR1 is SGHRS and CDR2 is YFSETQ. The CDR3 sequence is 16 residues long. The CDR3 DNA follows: TGCGCCAGCAGTTGGACAGCCCCCGTGGGGAGTGAAAAACTGTTTTTT. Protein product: CASSWTAPVGSEKLFF. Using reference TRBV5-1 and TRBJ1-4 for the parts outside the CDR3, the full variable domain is KAGVTQTPRYLIKTRGQQVTLSCSPISGHRSVSWYQQTPGQGLQFLFEYFSETQRNKGNFPGRFSGRQFSNSRSEMNVSTLELGDSALYLCASSWTAPVGSEKLFFGSGTQLSVL.

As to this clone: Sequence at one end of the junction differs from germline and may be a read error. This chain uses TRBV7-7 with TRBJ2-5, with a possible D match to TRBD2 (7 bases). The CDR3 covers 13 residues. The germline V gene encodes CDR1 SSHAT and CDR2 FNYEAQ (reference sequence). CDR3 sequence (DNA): TGTGCTAGCAGCTTAGGGGGGGAAGAGACCCAGTACTTC. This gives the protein CASSLGGEETQYF.

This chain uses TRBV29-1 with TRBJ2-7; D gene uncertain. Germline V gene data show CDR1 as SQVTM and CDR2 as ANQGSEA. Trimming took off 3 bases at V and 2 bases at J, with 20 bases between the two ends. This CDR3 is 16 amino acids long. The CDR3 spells CSVDVSFGPGAYEQYF. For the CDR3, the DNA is TGCAGCGTTGATGTCTCATTCGGTCCCGGTGCCTACGAGCAGTACTTC.

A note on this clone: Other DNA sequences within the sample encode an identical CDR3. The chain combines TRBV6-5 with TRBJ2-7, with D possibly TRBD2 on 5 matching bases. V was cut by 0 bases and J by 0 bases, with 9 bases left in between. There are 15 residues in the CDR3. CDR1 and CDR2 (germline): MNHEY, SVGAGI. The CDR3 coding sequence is TGTGCCAGCAGTTACTCTGGGAGTAGCTCCTACGAGCAGTACTTC. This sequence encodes CASSYSGSSSYEQYF.

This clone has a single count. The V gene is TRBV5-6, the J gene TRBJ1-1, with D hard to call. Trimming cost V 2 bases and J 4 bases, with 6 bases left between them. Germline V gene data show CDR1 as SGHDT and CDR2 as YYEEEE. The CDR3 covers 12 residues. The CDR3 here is CASSLKSTEAFF. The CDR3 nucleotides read TGTGCCAGCAGCTTAAAGAGCACTGAAGCTTTCTTT.

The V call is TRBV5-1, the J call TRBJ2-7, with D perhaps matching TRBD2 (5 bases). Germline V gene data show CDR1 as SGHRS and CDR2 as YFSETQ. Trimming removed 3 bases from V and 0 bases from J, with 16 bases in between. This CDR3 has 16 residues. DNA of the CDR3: TGCGCCAGCAGCTCTGGAGGTGACCCGAGCTCCTACGAGCAGTACTTC. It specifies CASSSGGDPSSYEQYF.